One and the same sample provided the 21 T cell receptor beta chains below, sequenced in a study of tumor-infiltrating lymphocytes in primary liver carcinoma. Reverse transcription of around 500 ng total RNA with a constant-region primer produced TCR beta cDNA. Libraries for TCR beta were built through three nested multiplex PCR rounds, which together made up a slightly modified ARM-PCR procedure. TRBV1-TRBV30 forward primers and a C-beta reverse primer were used in the first two PCR rounds, which each ran for about 11 cycles. TCRdb analysed the multiplex PCR reads with MiXCR anew, one entry per CDR3 protein. This sample has under 130,000 distinct CDR3 sequences, with roughly 80% found just once. DNA and RNA were both co-extracted from approximately 20-30 mg of bulk tissue that had not been sorted. Sequencing used liver tumor tissue from sampling region 3. As for subset: tumor region T3, left-lateral pole. The source is a man aged 35-49 years with primary liver carcinoma and hepatitis B virus infection.

The chain joins TRBV5-4 to TRBJ2-7, with 10 positions matching TRBD1. Germline CDR1 reads SGHNT; CDR2 reads YYREEE (reference sequence). V lost 6 bases to trimming and J lost 9 bases; unmatched junction nucleotides: 12. The CDR3 runs to 14 residues. DNA of the CDR3: TGTGCCAGCAACCCCGAAAGGACAGGGGGAGGGCAGTACTTC. Translated: CASNPERTGGGQYF. The full variable domain, in which reference TRBV5-4 and TRBJ2-7 provide the parts outside the CDR3, is ETGVTQSPTHLIKTRGQQVTLRCSSQSGHNTVSWYQQALGQGPQFIFQYYREEENGRGNFPPRFSGLQFPNYSSELNVNALELDDSALYLCASNPERTGGGQYFGPGTRLTVT.

A word on this clonotype: At one boundary the junction diverges from the germline segment, which might be a read error. This rearrangement joins TRBV11-1 to TRBJ2-4, with TRBD2 as a possible D gene (5 bases). Looked up from germline, CDR1 is SGHAT and CDR2 is FQDESV (reference sequence). The CDR3 runs to 17 residues. In DNA, the CDR3 is TGCGCCGATAGCTTTCCCGGGATTAGAGGGACCAAAAACATTCAGTACTTC. Its protein product is CADSFPGIRGTKNIQYF.

Comments on this clonotype: A read error may produce the germline difference seen at one junction end. The CDR3 protein is CASRDELAGGQETQYF. CDR3 DNA: TGTGCTAGCAGGGACGAGTTAGCGGGAGGGCAAGAGACCCAGTACTTC. The chain is built from TRBV6-6 and TRBJ2-5; the match to TRBD2 covers 11 bases. The CDR3 totals 16 residues. CDR1 and CDR2 (germline): MNHNY, SVGAGI (reference sequence).

This clonotype came up once. Sequence at one end of the junction differs from germline and may be a read error. The DNA for the CDR3 is TGTGCCATCAATCGGACAGGGCTACCCTACAAGCAGTACTTC. It specifies CAINRTGLPYKQYF. The chain employs TRBV10-3 and TRBJ2-7; 8 nucleotides line up with TRBD1. The germline V gene encodes CDR1 ENHRY and CDR2 SYGVKD. The CDR3 is 14 amino acids.

About this clonotype: The junction and the germline gene differ at one end; a read error may be behind it. J is TRBJ2-2 and V is TRBV5-1; D tentatively fits TRBD1 or TRBD2 (5 bases each). Germline-derived CDR1 and CDR2 are SGHRS and YFSETQ. This CDR3 comprises 15 residues. The chain's CDR3 is CASSPRDANIGELFF. The CDR3 DNA reads TGCGCCAGCAGCCCCCGGGACGCTAACATCGGGGAGCTGTTTTTT.

For this clonotype: At one end the junction does not follow the germline gene, possibly because of a read error. The chain uses TRBV5-5 and TRBJ2-5; maybe TRBD2 (6 bases). Germline V gene sequence: CDR1 SGHKS, CDR2 YYEKEE (reference sequence). The CDR3 runs 14 residues. The CDR3 is CASTWGVRRETQYF. The CDR3, as DNA: TGCGCCAGCACCTGGGGGGTGCGCAGAGAGACCCAGTACTTC.

About this clonotype itself: Germline and junction disagree at one end, which may indicate a read error. The CDR3 DNA reads TGCAGTGTTGCTGGGTCTGGGGCCAACATCCTGACTTTC. Its protein product is CSVAGSGANILTF. The V gene is TRBV29-1, the J gene TRBJ2-6; TRBD1 might be the D (5 bases). Germline CDR1 is SQVTM and CDR2 is ANQGSEA. The CDR3 runs to 13 residues.

This clonotype was found a few times. One end of the junction is discordant with germline, which a read error may explain. V is TRBV4-3 and J is TRBJ2-1; a possible D gene is TRBD1 (5 bases). The CDR3 has 18 amino acids. In germline, CDR1 is LGHNA, CDR2 YSLEER. This CDR3 is CTSSQDQGRVGPYNEQFF. CDR3 sequence (DNA): TGCACCAGCAGCCAAGATCAGGGAAGAGTCGGCCCCTACAATGAGCAATTCTTC.

V is TRBV11-2 and J is TRBJ1-5; possibly TRBD1 for D (6 bases). In germline, CDR1 is SGHAT, CDR2 FQNNGV. The length of the CDR3 is 17 residues. Trimming removed 9 bases from V and 1 base from J, with 22 bases in between. CDR3: CASTLVGATGSNQPQHF. Written as DNA, the CDR3 is TGTGCCAGTACCTTAGTAGGGGCAACAGGGAGCAATCAGCCCCAGCATTTT.

Points on this clonotype: Because it lacks the conserved phenylalanine or tryptophan at the end, this CDR3 is likely a read error. The rearrangement links TRBV14 to TRBJ1-6; possibly TRBD1 for D (6 bases). From germline, CDR1 is SGHDN and CDR2 FVKESK. The V end was cut by 7 bases, the J end by 10 bases, with 17 bases between. The length of the CDR3 is 14 residues. The CDR3 coding sequence is TGTGCCAGCAACCACTCAGGGGAAAACTCACCCCTCCACATT. As protein: CASNHSGENSPLHI.

This clonotype was observed a single time. The chain combines TRBV5-4 with TRBJ2-1, with TRBD2 matching over 7 bases. V shed 4 bases, J shed 9 bases, and the junction held 7 bases outside the gene matches. This CDR3 contains 13 residues. Germline assignment: CDR1 SGHNT and CDR2 YYREEE (reference sequence). The CDR3 protein is CASSKGLPIEQFF. The CDR3 DNA follows: TGTGCCAGCAGCAAGGGACTACCGATTGAGCAGTTCTTC.

V usage is TRBV4-2 and J usage is TRBJ2-3; D may correspond to TRBD1 or TRBD2 (6 bases each). The germline V gene has CDR1 LGHNA and CDR2 YNFKEQ. With 4 bases removed from V and 5 bases from J, the gap between germline ends came to 16 bases. There are 15 residues in the CDR3. The CDR3 DNA is TGTGCCAGCAGCCTAGAGGGGGGAAGAGGAGATACGCAGTATTTT. Translated, it gives CASSLEGGRGDTQYF.

Turning to this clonotype: A junction boundary mismatches the germline segment, possibly from a read error. The V gene is TRBV29-1, the J gene TRBJ2-2; 7 bases agree with TRBD2. The germline CDR1 and CDR2 sequences are SQVTM and ANQGSEA. This CDR3 region has 14 residues. In DNA, the CDR3 is TGCAGCGTTGCACTGGGGGGGGATGCCGGGGAGCTGCTTTTT. The encoded protein is CSVALGGDAGELLF.

Comment on this clonotype: The junction and the germline gene differ at one end; a read error may be behind it. The rearrangement links TRBV4-2 to TRBJ1-1; 8 nucleotides agree with TRBD1. From germline, CDR1 is LGHNA and CDR2 YNFKEQ. This CDR3 is 15 amino acids long. CDR3 coding DNA: TGTGCCAGGAGCCAAGAGGTGACAGGGGACACTGAAGCGTTCTTT. Translation: CARSQEVTGDTEAFF.

This clonotype has just one count. V usage is TRBV29-1 and J usage is TRBJ2-1, with a possible D match to TRBD2 (6 bases). CDR3 length: 15 residues. Germline CDR1 SQVTM, CDR2 ANQGSEA. Trimming stripped 6 bases from V and 4 bases from J, with 19 bases between. CDR3 nucleotides: TGCAGCGTCCTTAGAGTAGCGGACCTATACAATGAGCAGTTCTTC. Its translation is CSVLRVADLYNEQFF.

This clonotype was detected only once. The final CDR3 position lacks the conserved phenylalanine or tryptophan, pointing to a likely read error. The chain recombines TRBV11-3 with TRBJ2-1, with D unresolved. This CDR3 has 12 residues. With 2 bases removed from V and 9 bases from J, the gap between germline ends came to 8 bases. Germline V gene data show CDR1 as SGHNT and CDR2 as YENEEA. This chain's CDR3 is CASSLNASEQFL. The CDR3, as DNA: TGTGCCAGCAGCTTAAACGCCAGTGAGCAGTTCCTC.

CDR3 amino acids: CASSFPDCSYEQYF. The CDR3 DNA follows: TGTGCCAGCAGTTTCCCGGACTGCTCATACGAGCAGTACTTC. The chain employs TRBV6-6 and TRBJ2-7, with a tentative D call TRBD2 (5 bases). Trimming left V 4 bases short and J 4 bases short, with 14 bases between. This CDR3 is built from 14 residues. CDR1 and CDR2 from the germline V gene are MNHNY and SVGAGI (reference sequence).

The chain joins TRBV5-4 to TRBJ2-3, with 9 nucleotides matching TRBD2. The CDR3 extends over 17 amino acids. Germline lookup yields CDR1 SGHNT and CDR2 YYREEE (reference sequence). Losses at the gene ends were 2 bases for V and 2 bases for J; bases not matched to a gene: 9. CDR3 nucleotides: TGTGCCAGCAGCTTATTAGAACTAGCGGGTACCACAGATACGCAGTATTTT. It is translated as CASSLLELAGTTDTQYF.

This clonotype has a handful of counts. This chain uses TRBV9 with TRBJ2-7; tentatively, D is TRBD2 (6 bases). Between the trimmed V and J ends, which lost 3 bases and 5 bases, there was a span of 12 bases. This CDR3 comprises 13 residues. Per the germline V gene, CDR1 is SGDLS and CDR2 is YYNGEE. The CDR3 DNA reads as TGTGCCAGCAGCGCCGCGGCTAGCGACGAGCAGTACTTC. It translates to CASSAAASDEQYF.

On this clonotype itself: Its ends do not fully match the called genes, so a read error is possible. The rearrangement links TRBV12-3 or TRBV12-4 to TRBJ1-5, with a weak D call TRBD1 (5 bases). CDR3 size: 15 residues. The CDR3 here is CASTRGAVINQPQLF. The CDR3 DNA follows: TGTGCCAGCACGCGGGGCGCCGTAATAAATCAGCCCCAGCTTTTT.

On this clonotype itself: One junction end does not reproduce the germline sequence, and a read error may be involved. The rearrangement links TRBV29-1 to TRBJ2-1; TRBD1 agrees at 8 bases. Germline assignment: CDR1 SQVTM and CDR2 ANQGSEA. The CDR3 totals 14 residues. In nucleotides, the CDR3 is TGCAACGTTCCAACAGGGGGGTCCTACAATGAGCAGCTCTTC. Translated: CNVPTGGSYNEQLF.